The source of this T cell receptor beta chain is a study of tumor and adjacent non-tumor tissue in lung cancer. Worth noting for this clonotype: A read error may be the cause here, since a much bigger clone is one base away.

The template was RNA from unsorted bulk tissue. A modified ARM-PCR protocol with three rounds of nested PCR amplified TCRbeta. TCRdb redid the calling of the multiplex PCR reads with MiXCR, one entry per CDR3 protein. The sample lists 120,000 or so distinct CDR3 sequences, 66% occurring once. Germline V lookup: CDR1 SQVTM, CDR2 ANQGSEA. With 4 bases removed from V and 4 bases from J, the gap between germline ends came to 16 bases. CDR3 length: 14 residues. The chain joins TRBV29-1 to TRBJ1-1; D ambiguous. Sequenced: lung tumor tissue. The TCR comes from a man aged 25-45 years with non-small cell lung cancer. The CDR3 coding sequence is TGCAGCGTTGGAGCGTGGCAGATGACCACTGAAGCTTTCTTT. It encodes CSVGAWQMTTEAFF.